The source of this T cell receptor beta chain is a study of blood T cell repertoires in COVID-19. Methods used by the authors: Scientists estimated how many nucleated cells there were by amplifying reference gene primers. TCRdb's copy holds only in-frame clones and misses some; the assay was immunoSEQ multiplex PCR. V and J calls and clone size are copied from that table; D and trimming were computed from the DNA. The sample includes 380,000 or so clones, around 90% of them seen just once. In germline, CDR1 is SEHNR, CDR2 FQNEAQ (reference sequence). V lost 4 bases and J lost 5, with 8 bases in between. This CDR3 comprises 12 residues. Participants spanned ages about 18 to 100 years and resided in roughly 22 US areas. Cohorts were based on clinical histories the participants reported.

The sequence was collected from a woman aged 40-49 years with acute COVID-19. The J gene is TRBJ1-2, the V gene TRBV7-9; a weak D match, TRBD1 (5 bases). What was sequenced was PBMCs or T cells enriched from blood (not recorded which). As DNA, the CDR3 is TGTGCCAGCAGCTCCAGGACATATGGCTACACCTTC. This encodes CASSSRTYGYTF. The complete variable domain, with remaining parts taken from reference TRBV7-9 and TRBJ1-2, reads DTGVSQNPRHKITKRGQNVTFRCDPISEHNRLYWYRQTLGQGPEFLTYFQNEAQLEKSRLLSDRFSAERPKGSFSTLEIQRTEQGDSAMYLCASSSRTYGYTFGSGTRLTVV.